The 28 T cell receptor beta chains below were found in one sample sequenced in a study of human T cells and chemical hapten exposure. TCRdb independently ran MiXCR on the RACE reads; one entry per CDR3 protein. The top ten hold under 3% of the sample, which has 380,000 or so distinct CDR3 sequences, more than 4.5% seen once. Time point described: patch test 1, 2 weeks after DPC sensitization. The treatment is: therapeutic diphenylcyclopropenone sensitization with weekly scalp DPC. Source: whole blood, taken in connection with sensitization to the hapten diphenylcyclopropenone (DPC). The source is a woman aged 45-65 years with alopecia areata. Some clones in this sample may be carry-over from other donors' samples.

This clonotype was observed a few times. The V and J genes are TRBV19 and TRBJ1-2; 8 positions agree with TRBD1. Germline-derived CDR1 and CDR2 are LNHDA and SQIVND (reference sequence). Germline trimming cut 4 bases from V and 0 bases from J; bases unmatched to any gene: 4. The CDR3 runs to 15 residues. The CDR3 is CASSRQGSSNYGYTF. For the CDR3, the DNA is TGTGCCAGTAGTAGACAGGGGTCTTCTAACTATGGCTACACCTTC.

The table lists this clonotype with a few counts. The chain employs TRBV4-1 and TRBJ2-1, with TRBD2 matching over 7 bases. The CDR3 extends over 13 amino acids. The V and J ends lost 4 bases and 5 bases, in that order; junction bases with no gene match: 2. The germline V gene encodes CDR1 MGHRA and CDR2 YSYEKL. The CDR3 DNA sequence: TGCGCCAGCAGCCTTGGACTAGACAATGAGCAGTTCTTC. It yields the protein CASSLGLDNEQFF.

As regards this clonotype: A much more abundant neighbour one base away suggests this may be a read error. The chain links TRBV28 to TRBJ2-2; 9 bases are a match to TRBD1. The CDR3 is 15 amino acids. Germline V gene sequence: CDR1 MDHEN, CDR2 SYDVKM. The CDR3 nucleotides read TGTGCCTGCAGCTTCCCCGGGACAGGGACCGGGGAGCTGTTTTTT. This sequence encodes CACSFPGTGTGELFF.

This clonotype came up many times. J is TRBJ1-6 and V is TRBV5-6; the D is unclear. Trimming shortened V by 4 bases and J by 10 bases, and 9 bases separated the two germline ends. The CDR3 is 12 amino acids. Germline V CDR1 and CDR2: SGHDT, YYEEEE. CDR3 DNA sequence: TGTGCCAGCAGCCTCCGCCAATCACCCCTCCACTTT. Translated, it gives CASSLRQSPLHF.

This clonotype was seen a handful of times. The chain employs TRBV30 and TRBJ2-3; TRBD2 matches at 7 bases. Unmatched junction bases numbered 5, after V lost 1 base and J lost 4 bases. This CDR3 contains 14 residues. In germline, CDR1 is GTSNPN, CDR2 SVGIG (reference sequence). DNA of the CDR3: TGTGCCTGGAGTGCGGCGGGAGCGGCAGATACGCAGTATTTT. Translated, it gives CAWSAAGAADTQYF.

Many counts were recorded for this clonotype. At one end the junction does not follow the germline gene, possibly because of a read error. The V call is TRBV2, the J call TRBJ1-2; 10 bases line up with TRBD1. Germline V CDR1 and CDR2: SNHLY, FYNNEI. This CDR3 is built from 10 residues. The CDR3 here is CASSEGQGLF. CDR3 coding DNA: TGTGCCAGCAGTGAGGGACAGGGGCTCTTC.

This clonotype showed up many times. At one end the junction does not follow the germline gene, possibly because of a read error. CDR3 nucleotides: TGCAGTGCTAGAGATGGGCAGGGGGCGCTGAAAACTGAAGCTTTCTTT. This translates into CSARDGQGALKTEAFF. The chain carries TRBV20-1 and TRBJ1-1; 8 bases match TRBD1. Germline values: CDR1 DFQATT, CDR2 SNEGSKA (reference sequence). This CDR3 is built from 16 residues.

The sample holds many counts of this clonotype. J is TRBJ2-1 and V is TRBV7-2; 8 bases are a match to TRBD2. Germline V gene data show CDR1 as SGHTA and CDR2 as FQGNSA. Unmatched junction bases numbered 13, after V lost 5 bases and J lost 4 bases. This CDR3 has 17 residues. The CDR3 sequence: CASSHTSGGKLYNEQFF. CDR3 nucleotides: TGTGCCAGCAGCCATACTAGCGGAGGAAAGTTATACAATGAGCAGTTCTTC.

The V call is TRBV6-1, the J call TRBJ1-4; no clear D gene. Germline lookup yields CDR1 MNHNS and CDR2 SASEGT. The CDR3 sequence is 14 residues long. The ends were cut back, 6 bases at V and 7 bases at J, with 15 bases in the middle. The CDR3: CASSPIGLGEKLFF. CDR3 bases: TGTGCCAGCAGCCCCATAGGGTTAGGTGAAAAACTGTTTTTT.

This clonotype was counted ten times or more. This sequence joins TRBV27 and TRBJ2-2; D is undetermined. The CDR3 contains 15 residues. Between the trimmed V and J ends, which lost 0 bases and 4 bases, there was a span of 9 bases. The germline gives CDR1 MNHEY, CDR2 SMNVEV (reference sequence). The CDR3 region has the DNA TGTGCCAGCAGTTTATCTTCCTGGGCCACCGGGGAGCTGTTTTTT. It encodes CASSLSSWATGELFF.

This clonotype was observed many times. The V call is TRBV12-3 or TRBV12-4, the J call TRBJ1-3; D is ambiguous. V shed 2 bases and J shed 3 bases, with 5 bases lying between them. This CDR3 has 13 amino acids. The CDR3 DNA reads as TGTGCCAGCAGTTTAATAAATGGAAACACCATATATTTT. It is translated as CASSLINGNTIYF.

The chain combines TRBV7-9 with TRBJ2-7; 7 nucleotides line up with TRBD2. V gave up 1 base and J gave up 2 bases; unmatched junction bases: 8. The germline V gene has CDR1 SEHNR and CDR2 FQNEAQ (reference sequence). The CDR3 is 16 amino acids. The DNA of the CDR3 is TGTGCCAGCAGCTTAGATGGCGGGGGAACAGCCTACGAGCAGTACTTC. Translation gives CASSLDGGGTAYEQYF.

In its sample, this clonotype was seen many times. In DNA form, the CDR3 reads TGTGCCAGTCGGGTGGGACCCTACGAGCAGTACTTC. Amino acid sequence: CASRVGPYEQYF. The chain carries TRBV2 and TRBJ2-7, with D perhaps matching TRBD1 or TRBD2 (5 bases each). This CDR3 has 12 amino acids. Per the germline V gene, CDR1 is SNHLY and CDR2 is FYNNEI. V gave up 9 bases and J gave up 2 bases, with 11 bases separating them.

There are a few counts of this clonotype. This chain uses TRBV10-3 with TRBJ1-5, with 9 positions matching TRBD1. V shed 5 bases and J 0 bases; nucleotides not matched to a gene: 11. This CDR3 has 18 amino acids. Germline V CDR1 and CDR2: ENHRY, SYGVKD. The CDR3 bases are TGTGCCATCAGTCGAGGAGAGGGGACAGGGCTTAGCAATCAGCCCCAGCATTTT. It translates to CAISRGEGTGLSNQPQHF.

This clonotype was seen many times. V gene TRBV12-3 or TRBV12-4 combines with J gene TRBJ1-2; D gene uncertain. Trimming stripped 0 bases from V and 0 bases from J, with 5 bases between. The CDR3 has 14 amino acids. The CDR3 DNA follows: TGTGCCAGCAGTTTAGCGAAGGCTAACTATGGCTACACCTTC. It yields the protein CASSLAKANYGYTF.

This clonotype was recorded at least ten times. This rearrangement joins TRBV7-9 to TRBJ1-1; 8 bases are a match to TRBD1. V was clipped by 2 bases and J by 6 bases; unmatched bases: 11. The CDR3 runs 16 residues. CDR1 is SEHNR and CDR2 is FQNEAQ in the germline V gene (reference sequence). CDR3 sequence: CASSLPLTGVRSEAFF. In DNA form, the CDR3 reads TGTGCCAGCAGCTTACCCTTGACAGGGGTTAGGTCTGAAGCTTTCTTT.

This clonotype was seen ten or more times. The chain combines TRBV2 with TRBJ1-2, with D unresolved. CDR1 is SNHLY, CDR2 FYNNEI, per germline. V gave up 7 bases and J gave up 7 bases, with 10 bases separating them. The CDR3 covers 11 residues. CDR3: CASTGLTGYTF. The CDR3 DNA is TGTGCCAGCACGGGTCTAACTGGCTACACCTTC.

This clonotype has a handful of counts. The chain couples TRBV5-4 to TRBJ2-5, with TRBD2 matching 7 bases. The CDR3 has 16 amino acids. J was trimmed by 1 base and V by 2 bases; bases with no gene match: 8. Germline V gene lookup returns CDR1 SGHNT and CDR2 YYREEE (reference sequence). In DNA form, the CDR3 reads TGTGCCAGCAGCTTTGCCCCACCGGGAGGCCAAGAGACCCAGTACTTC. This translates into CASSFAPPGGQETQYF. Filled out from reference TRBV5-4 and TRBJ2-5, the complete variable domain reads ETGVTQSPTHLIKTRGQQVTLRCSSQSGHNTVSWYQQALGQGPQFIFQYYREEENGRGNFPPRFSGLQFPNYSSELNVNALELDDSALYLCASSFAPPGGQETQYFGPGTRLLVL.

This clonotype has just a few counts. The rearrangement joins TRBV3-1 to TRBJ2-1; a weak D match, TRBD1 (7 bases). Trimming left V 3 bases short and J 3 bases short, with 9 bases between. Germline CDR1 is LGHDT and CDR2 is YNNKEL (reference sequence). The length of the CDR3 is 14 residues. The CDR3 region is CASSQQGGYNEQFF. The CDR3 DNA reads TGTGCCAGCAGCCAGCAGGGGGGCTACAATGAGCAGTTCTTC.

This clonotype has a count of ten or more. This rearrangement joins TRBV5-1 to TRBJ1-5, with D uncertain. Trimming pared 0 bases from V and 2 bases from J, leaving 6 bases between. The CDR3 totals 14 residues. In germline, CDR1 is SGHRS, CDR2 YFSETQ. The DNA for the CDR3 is TGCGCCAGCAGCTTGGCTGGGGGCAATCAGCCCCAGCATTTT. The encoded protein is CASSLAGGNQPQHF.

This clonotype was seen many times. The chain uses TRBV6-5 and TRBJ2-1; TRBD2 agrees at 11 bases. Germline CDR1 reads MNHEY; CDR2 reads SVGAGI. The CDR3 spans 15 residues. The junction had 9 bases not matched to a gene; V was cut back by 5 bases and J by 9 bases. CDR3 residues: CASSGSSGRSGEQFF. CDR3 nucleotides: TGTGCCAGCAGTGGGTCTAGCGGGAGGTCAGGTGAGCAGTTCTTC.

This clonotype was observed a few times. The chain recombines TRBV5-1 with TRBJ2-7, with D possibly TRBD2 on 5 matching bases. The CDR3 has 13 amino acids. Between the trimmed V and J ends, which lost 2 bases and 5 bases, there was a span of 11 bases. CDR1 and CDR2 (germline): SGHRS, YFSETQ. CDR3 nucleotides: TGCGCCAGCAGCTTCCACCTAGCAGACGAGCAGTACTTC. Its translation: CASSFHLADEQYF. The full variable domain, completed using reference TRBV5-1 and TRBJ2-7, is KAGVTQTPRYLIKTRGQQVTLSCSPISGHRSVSWYQQTPGQGLQFLFEYFSETQRNKGNFPGRFSGRQFSNSRSEMNVSTLELGDSALYLCASSFHLADEQYFGPGTRLTVT.

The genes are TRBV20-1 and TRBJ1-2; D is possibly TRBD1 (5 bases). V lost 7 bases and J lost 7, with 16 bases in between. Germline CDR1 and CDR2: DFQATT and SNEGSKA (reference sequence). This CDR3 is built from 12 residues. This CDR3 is CSGSGSLGGYTF. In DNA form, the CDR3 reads TGCAGTGGTTCAGGGTCATTGGGTGGCTACACCTTC.

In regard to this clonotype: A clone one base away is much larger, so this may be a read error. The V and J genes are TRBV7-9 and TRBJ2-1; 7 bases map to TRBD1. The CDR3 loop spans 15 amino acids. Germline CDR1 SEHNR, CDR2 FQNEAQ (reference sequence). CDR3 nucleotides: TGTGGCAGCAGCTCATCCGGGACAGCATACAATGAGCAGTTCTTC. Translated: CGSSSSGTAYNEQFF.

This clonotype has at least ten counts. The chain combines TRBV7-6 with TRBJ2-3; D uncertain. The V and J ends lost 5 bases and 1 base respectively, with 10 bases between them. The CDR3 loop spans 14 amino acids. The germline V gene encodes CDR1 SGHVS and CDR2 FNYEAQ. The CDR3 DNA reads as TGTGCCAGCAGCCCCGGTTTAGGCACAGATACGCAGTATTTT. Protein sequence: CASSPGLGTDTQYF.

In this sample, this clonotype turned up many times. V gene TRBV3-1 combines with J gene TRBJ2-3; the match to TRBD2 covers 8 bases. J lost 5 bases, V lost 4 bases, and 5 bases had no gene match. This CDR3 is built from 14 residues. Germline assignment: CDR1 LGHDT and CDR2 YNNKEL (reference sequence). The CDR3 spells CASSLGLVIDTQYF. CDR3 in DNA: TGTGCCAGCAGCCTGGGACTAGTAATAGATACGCAGTATTTT.

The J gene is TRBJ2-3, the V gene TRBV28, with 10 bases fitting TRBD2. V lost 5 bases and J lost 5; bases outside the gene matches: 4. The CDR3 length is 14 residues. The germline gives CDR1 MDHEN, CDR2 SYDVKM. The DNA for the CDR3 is TGTGCCAGCAGTCTAGCGGGAGTGGTAGATACGCAGTATTTT. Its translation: CASSLAGVVDTQYF.

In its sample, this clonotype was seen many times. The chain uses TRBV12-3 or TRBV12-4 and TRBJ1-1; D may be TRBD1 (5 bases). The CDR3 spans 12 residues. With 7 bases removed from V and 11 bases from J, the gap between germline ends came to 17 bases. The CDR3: CASISGTASAFF. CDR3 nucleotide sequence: TGTGCCAGCATCTCCGGGACCGCCTCGGCTTTCTTT.